This TCR beta chain was documented in a study of T-cell memory formation after mild COVID-19. The ends lost 7 bases at V and 7 bases at J; junction bases unmatched: 15. Per germline, CDR1 MNHNY and CDR2 SVGAGI (reference sequence). This CDR3 has 17 residues. Regarding this clonotype: Its antigen is unidentified.

TCRdb called the 5' RACE reads again in MiXCR, with one record for every CDR3 protein. The sample shows some 300,000 distinct CDR3 sequences, approximately 22% of them seen only once. Study conclusions and caveats: Most CD4+ clones that shrank were in CM and EM, while CD8+ ones turned up in EMRA. Some clones that responded were present in memory (sampled pre-infection), which suggests cross-reactive memory joined.

The sequence derives from a man between 18 and 35 years old who had mild COVID-19 (a few samples of this study predate the infection). Cell type and time point are not known. The specimen sequenced was PBMCs or a T cell subset sorted from them (not recorded which). V and J are TRBV6-6 and TRBJ2-1; 11 positions match TRBD1. DNA for the CDR3: TGTGCCAGCAACCAGGACAGGGGGCTGTTCAATGGGAATGAGCAGTTCTTC. Amino acids: CASNQDRGLFNGNEQFF.